This is a list of T cell receptor beta chains from one sample in a study of T cells after yellow fever vaccination. TCRdb redid the calling of the 5' RACE reads with MiXCR, one entry per CDR3 protein. The data contain a few hundred thousand distinct CDR3 sequences, around 13% of them singletons. Sequencing used CD4+ T cells sorted from PBMCs, obtained 45 days after the yellow fever booster vaccination. Receptor source: a man younger than 45 who received the YFV17D yellow fever vaccine. Both conserved end residues are part of each CDR3. The order of the fields is D gene, J gene, clone size, V gene, CDR3 protein, CDR3 DNA. The D gene is left open where the match is weak. Size tells how often a clone was seen (once, few, many) or the class of an expanded clone, and some rows leave it out.

D: NA
J: TRBJ2-6
size: few
V: TRBV15
CDR3: CATSPPGSTGANVLTF
DNA: TGTGCCACCAGCCCACCCGGGAGTACTGGGGCCAACGTCCTGACTTTC

D: TRBD2
J: TRBJ2-3
size: NA
V: TRBV12-3/TRBV12-4
CDR3: CASSLSGLAGPDTQYF
DNA: TGTGCCAGCAGTTTGAGCGGGCTAGCGGGCCCAGATACGCAGTATTTT

D: NA
J: TRBJ2-7
size: NA
V: TRBV15
CDR3: CATSSTRLAGEQYF
DNA: TGTGCCACCAGCAGTACCCGGCTAGCTGGCGAGCAGTACTTC

D: NA
J: TRBJ2-3
size: NA
V: TRBV20-1
CDR3: CSARDLGPADTQYF
DNA: TGCAGTGCTAGAGATCTGGGGCCCGCAGATACGCAGTATTTT

D: TRBD1
J: TRBJ1-2
size: NA
V: TRBV6-1
CDR3: CASSPYRGLNYGYTF
DNA: TGTGCCAGCAGTCCGTACAGGGGGCTGAACTATGGCTACACCTTC

D: TRBD2
J: TRBJ2-1
size: many
V: TRBV7-6
CDR3: CASRPRELAVNEQFF
DNA: TGTGCCAGCAGACCCCGGGAACTAGCGGTAAATGAGCAGTTCTTC

D: TRBD1
J: TRBJ2-1
size: NA
V: TRBV7-6
CDR3: CASSLSPGQGFYNWQFF
DNA: TGTGCCAGCAGCTTATCACCGGGACAGGGGTTTTACAATTGGCAGTTCTTC

D: NA
J: TRBJ2-2
size: NA
V: TRBV20-1
CDR3: CSAREGETGRAGELFF
DNA: TGCAGTGCTAGAGAAGGGGAGACAGGGAGGGCCGGGGAGCTGTTTTTT

D: TRBD2
J: TRBJ2-3
size: NA
V: TRBV29-1
CDR3: CSVDWGLPDTQYF
DNA: TGCAGCGTTGATTGGGGACTACCAGATACGCAGTATTTT

D: TRBD2
J: TRBJ2-7
size: NA
V: TRBV10-2
CDR3: CASREGLAGGPSYEQYF
DNA: TGCGCCAGCCGGGAGGGCCTAGCGGGAGGGCCGTCTTACGAGCAGTACTTC

D: NA
J: TRBJ1-5
size: few
V: TRBV20-1
CDR3: CSARAGGNQPQHF
DNA: TGCAGTGCCAGGGCAGGAGGCAATCAGCCCCAGCATTTT

D: TRBD1
J: TRBJ2-1
size: few
V: TRBV28
CDR3: CASRTGGRYNEQFF
DNA: TGTGCCAGCAGGACAGGGGGCAGGTACAATGAGCAGTTCTTC

D: NA
J: TRBJ2-7
size: NA
V: TRBV20-1
CDR3: CSAISPKILSYEQYF
DNA: TGCAGTGCTATTTCTCCAAAGATACTCAGCTACGAGCAGTACTTC

D: NA
J: TRBJ1-5
size: NA
V: TRBV28
CDR3: CASSRPRGGQPQHF
DNA: TGTGCCAGCAGCCGACCCAGGGGTGGTCAGCCCCAGCATTTT

D: NA
J: TRBJ2-2
size: few
V: TRBV6-5
CDR3: CASSFTGSPGELFF
DNA: TGTGCCAGCAGTTTCACAGGGTCCCCCGGGGAGCTGTTTTTT

D: NA
J: TRBJ2-3
size: few
V: TRBV6-2/TRBV6-3
CDR3: CASSRSGSTDTQYF
DNA: TGTGCCAGCAGCCGTAGCGGTAGCACAGATACGCAGTATTTT

D: NA
J: TRBJ2-1
size: NA
V: TRBV11-3
CDR3: CASSLQRSRPDEQFF
DNA: TGTGCCAGCAGCTTACAGCGGTCCCGACCAGATGAGCAGTTCTTC

D: NA
J: TRBJ2-2
size: NA
V: TRBV12-3/TRBV12-4
CDR3: CASSILSTGELFF
DNA: TGTGCCAGCAGTATCCTATCCACCGGGGAGCTGTTTTTT

D: NA
J: TRBJ2-2
size: NA
V: TRBV24-1
CDR3: CAAGGVTGELFF
DNA: TGTGCCGCGGGCGGGGTAACCGGGGAGCTGTTTTTT

D: TRBD1
J: TRBJ2-3
size: few
V: TRBV29-1
CDR3: CSVESGQGSTDTQYF
DNA: TGCAGCGTTGAATCGGGACAGGGGAGCACAGATACGCAGTATTTT

D: TRBD2
J: TRBJ2-2
size: NA
V: TRBV2
CDR3: CASSALAGGPIGELFF
DNA: TGTGCCAGCAGCGCTCTAGCGGGAGGGCCGATCGGGGAGCTGTTTTTT

D: NA
J: TRBJ2-3
size: many
V: TRBV10-2
CDR3: CAGSNSLDTDTQYF
DNA: TGCGCCGGGTCGAACAGCTTAGACACAGATACGCAGTATTTT

D: TRBD2
J: TRBJ2-2
size: NA
V: TRBV3-1
CDR3: CATFPGGRISNTGELFF
DNA: TGTGCCACCTTCCCGGGCGGGAGGATTTCGAACACCGGGGAGCTGTTTTTT

D: NA
J: TRBJ1-2
size: NA
V: TRBV28
CDR3: CASSFSAGSGGYTF
DNA: TGTGCCAGCAGTTTTTCGGCCGGCTCCGGTGGCTACACCTTC

D: NA
J: TRBJ2-7
size: NA
V: TRBV27
CDR3: CASSDTYSYEQYF
DNA: TGTGCCAGCAGTGATACGTACTCCTACGAGCAGTACTTC

D: TRBD2
J: TRBJ2-3
size: NA
V: TRBV7-2
CDR3: CASSLVLASTDTQYF
DNA: TGTGCCAGCAGCTTAGTACTAGCGAGCACAGATACGCAGTATTTT

D: NA
J: TRBJ2-2
size: few
V: TRBV6-1
CDR3: CASSEATAPTGELFF
DNA: TGTGCCAGCAGTGAAGCTACAGCTCCCACCGGGGAGCTGTTTTTT

D: NA
J: TRBJ2-7
size: NA
V: TRBV6-5
CDR3: CASGGTFYEQYF
DNA: TGTGCCAGCGGTGGGACATTCTACGAGCAGTACTTC

D: NA
J: TRBJ1-3
size: few
V: TRBV12-3/TRBV12-4
CDR3: CASNIADTIYF
DNA: TGTGCCAGCAACATCGCGGACACCATATATTTT

D: TRBD1
J: TRBJ2-1
size: once
V: TRBV7-8
CDR3: CASSTAGTGVYEQFF
DNA: TGTGCAAGCAGCACCGCCGGGACAGGGGTATATGAGCAGTTCTTC

D: NA
J: TRBJ2-5
size: few
V: TRBV14
CDR3: CASSQQGMEETQYF
DNA: TGTGCCAGCAGCCAACAGGGGATGGAAGAGACCCAGTACTTC

D: NA
J: TRBJ2-4
size: NA
V: TRBV19
CDR3: CASTRTGFRGAKNIQYF
DNA: TGTGCCAGCACCCGGACCGGTTTTAGGGGGGCCAAAAACATTCAGTACTTC

D: NA
J: TRBJ1-3
size: NA
V: TRBV3-1
CDR3: CASSEGQLRGNTIYF
DNA: TGTGCCAGCAGCGAAGGACAACTTCGAGGAAACACCATATATTTT

D: TRBD1
J: TRBJ2-5
size: NA
V: TRBV20-1
CDR3: CSVNRGLETQYF
DNA: TGCAGTGTCAACAGGGGGCTGGAGACCCAGTACTTC

D: TRBD2
J: TRBJ2-1
size: NA
V: TRBV6-4
CDR3: CASSYSGRYNEQFF
DNA: TGTGCCAGCAGCTATAGCGGGAGATACAATGAGCAGTTCTTC

D: TRBD2
J: TRBJ2-3
size: NA
V: TRBV5-1
CDR3: CASSPSLAPTDTQYF
DNA: TGCGCCAGCAGCCCGTCACTAGCGCCCACAGATACGCAGTATTTT

D: NA
J: TRBJ2-2
size: few
V: TRBV6-1
CDR3: CASTEGGRLRRELFF
DNA: TGTGCCAGCACCGAGGGGGGCCGCTTGAGAAGGGAGCTGTTTTTT

D: TRBD1
J: TRBJ2-4
size: few
V: TRBV7-2
CDR3: CASTKGGAKNIQYF
DNA: TGTGCCAGCACCAAAGGGGGCGCCAAAAACATTCAGTACTTC

D: NA
J: TRBJ2-6
size: many
V: TRBV5-1
CDR3: CASSLRYSGANVLTF
DNA: TGCGCCAGCAGCTTGAGGTACTCTGGGGCCAACGTCCTGACTTTC

D: TRBD1
J: TRBJ2-1
size: NA
V: TRBV5-1
CDR3: CASSSGQGNSYNEQFF
DNA: TGCGCCAGCAGCTCAGGACAGGGGAACTCCTACAATGAGCAGTTCTTC

D: NA
J: TRBJ2-5
size: few
V: TRBV9
CDR3: CASSVGQRGMETQYF
DNA: TGTGCCAGCAGCGTAGGCCAGAGGGGAATGGAGACCCAGTACTTC

D: NA
J: TRBJ2-1
size: NA
V: TRBV30
CDR3: CAIEGRLALLYNEQFF
DNA: TGTGCGATTGAAGGGCGGCTAGCCCTTCTCTACAATGAGCAGTTCTTC

D: NA
J: TRBJ2-7
size: NA
V: TRBV29-1
CDR3: CSVRSGGTSDEQYF
DNA: TGCAGCGTTAGATCGGGCGGGACAAGCGACGAGCAGTACTTC

D: TRBD2
J: TRBJ2-3
size: many
V: TRBV20-1
CDR3: CSALAAAEGDTQYF
DNA: TGCAGTGCGCTAGCGGCTGCCGAGGGAGATACGCAGTATTTT

D: TRBD2
J: TRBJ2-5
size: few
V: TRBV7-8
CDR3: CASSLSSGVQETQYF
DNA: TGTGCCAGCAGCTTATCTAGCGGAGTCCAAGAGACCCAGTACTTC

D: NA
J: TRBJ2-1
size: NA
V: TRBV7-8
CDR3: CASSLERFRAGGSLLF
DNA: TGTGCCAGCAGCTTAGAGCGGTTCAGGGCGGGTGGGTCTCTGCTCTTC

D: NA
J: TRBJ2-2
size: many
V: TRBV20-1
CDR3: CSARMWGTGELFF
DNA: TGCAGTGCTAGAATGTGGGGCACCGGGGAGCTGTTTTTT

D: NA
J: TRBJ1-1
size: NA
V: TRBV20-1
CDR3: CSARRQNTEAFF
DNA: TGCAGTGCTAGAAGGCAGAACACTGAAGCTTTCTTT

D: NA
J: TRBJ1-5
size: NA
V: TRBV6-1
CDR3: CASSDTPGSNQPQHF
DNA: TGTGCCAGCAGTGACACCCCGGGGAGCAATCAGCCCCAGCATTTT

D: NA
J: TRBJ1-6
size: many
V: TRBV12-3/TRBV12-4
CDR3: CASSLRQAYSPLHF
DNA: TGTGCCAGCAGTTTAAGGCAGGCATATTCACCCCTCCACTTT

D: TRBD1
J: TRBJ1-3
size: NA
V: TRBV11-1
CDR3: CASSSQRADRYSGNTIYF
DNA: TGTGCCAGCAGCTCCCAACGCGCGGACAGGTACTCTGGAAACACCATATATTTT

D: TRBD1
J: TRBJ2-7
size: few
V: TRBV5-5
CDR3: CASSSGGQGYEQYF
DNA: TGTGCCAGCAGCTCAGGCGGACAGGGATACGAGCAGTACTTC